Described below is a single T cell receptor beta chain sequence and its context. Its target antigen remains unknown. No qualities accompany the bases; no much larger clone lies one base away. The sample belongs to a study of Ad26.COV2.S vaccination and SARS-CoV-2 variants (TCRdb year 2021). Context from the whole study: Donors in the vaccine arm were drawn from COV1001, a phase I-IIa trial of Ad26.COV2.S in healthy adults that was multicentre, randomized, double-blind and placebo-controlled. Trial participants were randomized into five groups of five: low-dose or high-dose Ad26.COV2.S given once or twice, or placebo on both occasions. Throughout the experiments and outcome assessment, investigators stayed blinded to trial group allocation. Sequencing of the TCRbeta repertoire served to evaluate the specificity and breadth of SARS-CoV-2-reactive T cell receptors following Ad26.COV2.S vaccination. Ad26.COV2.S was given intramuscularly at 5x10^10 or 1x10^11 viral particles, as a single shot or as two shots 56 days apart. A total of approximately 30 samples were included in the TCR-sequenced set, comprising about 20 Ad26.COV2.S vaccine recipients, 5 placebo recipients and 8 SARS-CoV-2 convalescent individuals.

Results the study describes overall, beyond this receptor: Vaccine and placebo recipients had similar non-spike TCR breadth, a finding consistent with the vaccine containing only spike. Ad26.COV2.S recipients had higher spike-specific TCR breadth than placebo recipients (P = 0.0014). After vaccination, substantial breadth of spike-specific CD8+ and CD4+ T cell responses was reported. The study lacked the statistical power to compare responses across vaccine doses or regimens. It was noted by the authors that total T cell responses may have been underestimated by the TCR breadth and depth analyses.

The treatment or condition label for this specimen denotes: 15 to 20 received Ad26.COV2.S at low or high dose, single or two shots; about five received placebo; per-sample allocation not given. For vaccine and placebo recipients, the sequenced repertoires came from samples collected on day 63 after the first injection. In Cohort 1b, around 23 adults aged 18-55 years were enrolled at a single site in Boston, USA, between 29 July and 7 August 2020. As a vaccine, Ad26.COV2.S was a replication-incompetent adenovirus type 26 vector that expressed a prefusion-stabilized SARS-CoV-2 spike protein derived from the original Wuhan strain. TCRbeta CDR3 regions were sequenced with the immunoSEQ Assay. After extraction, genomic DNA underwent amplification by bias-controlled multiplex PCR, followed by high-throughput sequencing. The paper's processing steps were these. Collapsing and filtering of sequences were performed to quantify the absolute abundance of each unique TCRbeta CDR3 region. T cell fraction was estimated by normalization of TCRbeta template counts to usable DNA, with usable DNA being measured through amplification of reference genes present in all nucleated cells. Repertoire TCRs were annotated as SARS-CoV-2-specific by exact matching of V gene, CDR3 amino acid sequence and J gene to a known reactive TCR set. The reference SARS-CoV-2 TCR set came from MIRA and was filtered for enrichment in COVID-19-positive ImmuneCODE repertoires, removing public or cross-reactive TCRs. Based on the MIRA antigens, annotated TCRs were further analysed at the level of specific ORF or position within ORF. Breadth was defined as the number of annotated unique rearrangements divided by the total number of unique productive rearrangements, and depth was defined as the summed frequency of the annotated unique rearrangements. Two-sided Wilcoxon rank-sum tests were used to compare TCR breadth between groups. TCRdb took this table from immuneACCESS and kept in-frame rearrangements with V and J called. Such tables lack part of the clones; where checked against another copy, unresolved V genes explain under half of the gap, and the rest is unexplained. Clone size and the V and J calls come from that table; the DNA yielded D and trimming. Across this sample there are a few hundred thousand clones, with 90% seen only once. About 12% of the sample is in the top ten clones.

The CDR3 starts with the cysteine, ends with the phenylalanine, and has 15 residues. Solely the CDR3 DNA is kept, with 45 bases framed from the first base. The germline V gene gives CDR1 as MNHEY and CDR2 as SVGEGT. A distance of 17 bases separates the germline ends of V and J, which lose 10 bases and 2 bases respectively. Recombination linked TRBV6-2 or TRBV6-3 to TRBJ2-2, with the D gene uncertain. The TCR sequence derives from a person aged 18-60 years who received the Ad26.COV2.S COVID-19 vaccine or a placebo. The input for sequencing was peripheral blood, taken in a trial of Ad26.COV2.S vaccine versus placebo. The DNA is TGTGCCACCAGCCGGACGGACCCTAACACCGGGGAGCTGTTTTTT. Its protein reads: CATSRTDPNTGELFF.